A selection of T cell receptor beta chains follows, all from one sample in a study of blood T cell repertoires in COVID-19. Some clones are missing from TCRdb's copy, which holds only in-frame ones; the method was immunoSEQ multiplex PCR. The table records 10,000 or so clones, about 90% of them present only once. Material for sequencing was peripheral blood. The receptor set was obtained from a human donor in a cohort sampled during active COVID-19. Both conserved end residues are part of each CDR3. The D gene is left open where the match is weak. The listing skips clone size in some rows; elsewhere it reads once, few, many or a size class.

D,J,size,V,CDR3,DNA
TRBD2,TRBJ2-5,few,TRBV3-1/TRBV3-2,CASSQGRTSGAQETQYF,TGTGCCAGCAGCCAAGGCAGGACTAGCGGGGCACAAGAGACCCAGTACTTC
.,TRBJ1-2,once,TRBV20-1,CSASFRESYTF,TGCAGTGCTAGCTTTAGGGAGAGCTACACCTTC
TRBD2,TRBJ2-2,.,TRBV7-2,CASSLAASGGNTGELFF,TGTGCCAGCAGCTTAGCAGCTAGCGGGGGGAACACCGGGGAGCTGTTTTTT
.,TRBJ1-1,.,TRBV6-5,CASSYSGGAHTEAFF,TGTGCCAGCAGTTACTCGGGGGGGGCGCACACTGAAGCTTTCTTT
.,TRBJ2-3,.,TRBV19,CATLAPWLHPDTQYF,TGTGCCACCTTGGCCCCCTGGTTGCATCCAGATACGCAGTATTTT
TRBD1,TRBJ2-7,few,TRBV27,CASSLSGQGPYEQYF,TGTGCCAGCAGTTTATCGGGACAGGGGCCCTACGAGCAGTACTTC
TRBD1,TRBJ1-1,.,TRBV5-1,CASSLQTGANTEAFF,TGCGCCAGCAGCTTACAGACAGGGGCGAACACTGAAGCTTTCTTT
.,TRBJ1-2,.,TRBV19,CASSILADLAVYGYTF,TGTGCCAGTAGTATTTTAGCGGATCTGGCGGTCTATGGCTACACCTTC
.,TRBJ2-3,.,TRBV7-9,CASSPPGNTQYF,TGTGCCAGCAGCCCCCCGGGGAATACGCAGTATTTT
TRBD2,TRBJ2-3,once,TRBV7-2,CASSPPPRVSGASTDTQYF,TGTGCCAGCAGCCCACCACCGAGGGTTAGCGGGGCTAGCACAGATACGCAGTATTTT
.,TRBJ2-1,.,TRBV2,CASGQGYNEQFF,TGTGCCAGCGGGCAGGGTTACAATGAGCAGTTCTTC
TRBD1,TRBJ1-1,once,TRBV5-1,CASRPSGQGAGGPEAFF,TGCGCCAGCCGACCTTCGGGACAGGGGGCCGGGGGTCCTGAAGCTTTCTTT
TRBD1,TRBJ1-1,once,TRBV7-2,CASSPSDRRWTEAFF,TGTGCCAGCAGCCCGTCGGACAGGAGGTGGACTGAAGCTTTCTTT
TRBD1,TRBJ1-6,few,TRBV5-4,CASSAGQGANSPLHF,TGTGCCAGCAGCGCGGGACAGGGGGCCAATTCACCCCTCCACTTT
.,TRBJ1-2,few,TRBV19,CASSIDHRVGYTF,TGTGCCAGTAGTATAGATCACCGGGTGGGCTACACCTTC
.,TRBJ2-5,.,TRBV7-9,CASSPGLSGETQYF,TGTGCCAGCAGCCCCGGACTCAGTGGGGAGACCCAGTACTTC
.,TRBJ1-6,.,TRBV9,CASSVGMRSSYNSPLHF,TGTGCCAGCAGCGTAGGAATGCGGAGCTCCTATAATTCACCCCTCCACTTT
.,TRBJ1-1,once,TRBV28,CASSPDREGTEAFF,TGTGCCAGCAGTCCCGACCGGGAAGGCACTGAAGCTTTCTTT
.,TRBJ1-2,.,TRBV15,CATSRSGGKNYGYTF,TGTGCCACCAGCAGATCGGGGGGTAAGAACTATGGCTACACCTTC
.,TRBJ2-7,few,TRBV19,CASAEGEGGSYEQYF,TGTGCCAGTGCCGAGGGCGAGGGCGGCTCCTACGAGCAGTACTTC
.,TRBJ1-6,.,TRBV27,CASSSGVGGYNSPLHF,TGTGCCAGCAGTTCAGGAGTGGGAGGATATAATTCACCCCTCCACTTT
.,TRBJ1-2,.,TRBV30,CAWSVRGSDYGYTF,TGTGCCTGGAGTGTGAGAGGGTCCGACTATGGCTACACCTTC
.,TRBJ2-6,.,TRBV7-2,CASSLPEGGKGANVLTF,TGTGCCAGCAGCTTACCGGAAGGGGGAAAAGGGGCCAACGTCCTGACTTTC
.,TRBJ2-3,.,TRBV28,CASSSPLDSHTQYF,TGTGCCAGCAGTTCCCCATTAGACTCCCATACGCAGTATTTT
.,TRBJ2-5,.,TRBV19,CASRLTGPRTGETQYF,TGTGCCAGTAGACTTACCGGGCCCCGGACGGGGGAGACCCAGTACTTC
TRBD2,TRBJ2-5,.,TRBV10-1,CASRSLSGGTETQYF,TGCGCCAGCAGGTCATTGAGCGGGGGGACAGAGACCCAGTACTTC
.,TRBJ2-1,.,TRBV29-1,CSVAGPGVEQFF,TGCAGCGTTGCCGGCCCCGGAGTTGAGCAGTTCTTC
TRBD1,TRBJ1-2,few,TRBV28,CASSPPGQAANYGYTF,TGTGCCAGCAGTCCCCCGGGACAGGCCGCTAACTATGGCTACACCTTC
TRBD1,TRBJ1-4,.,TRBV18,CASSALRTGENEKLFF,TGTGCCAGCTCCGCCCTTCGGACAGGGGAGAATGAAAAACTGTTTTTT
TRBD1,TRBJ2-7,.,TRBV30,CAWSEGDRQYF,TGTGCCTGGAGTGAAGGGGACAGGCAGTACTTC
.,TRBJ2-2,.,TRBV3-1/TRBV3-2,CASSQRLAVAGELFF,TGTGCCAGCAGCCAACGGCTAGCCGTGGCCGGGGAGCTGTTTTTT
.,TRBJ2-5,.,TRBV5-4,CASSLGDKKETQYF,TGTGCCAGCAGCTTGGGGGACAAGAAAGAGACCCAGTACTTC
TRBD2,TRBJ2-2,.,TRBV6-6,CASSSTSGAGELFF,TGTGCCAGCAGTTCGACTAGCGGGGCCGGGGAGCTGTTTTTT
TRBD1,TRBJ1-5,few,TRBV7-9,CASSLEGGGNQPQHF,TGTGCCAGCAGCTTAGAAGGGGGCGGCAATCAGCCCCAGCATTTT
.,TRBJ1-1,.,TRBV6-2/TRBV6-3,CASSKGVGAFF,TGTGCCAGCAGCAAAGGGGTCGGAGCTTTCTTT
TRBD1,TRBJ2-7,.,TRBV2,CASRLGTGGQYEQYF,TGTGCCAGCAGACTCGGGACAGGGGGCCAGTACGAGCAGTACTTC
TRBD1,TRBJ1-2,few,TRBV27,CASSLWRGGGNYGYTF,TGTGCCAGCAGTTTATGGCGAGGGGGCGGAAACTATGGCTACACCTTC
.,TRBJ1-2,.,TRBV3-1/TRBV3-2,CASSLVSGVRGYTF,TGTGCCAGCAGCCTCGTGTCGGGGGTCCGGGGCTACACCTTC
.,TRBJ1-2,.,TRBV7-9,CASSLAGLDDGYTF,TGTGCCAGCAGCTTAGCGGGACTTGATGATGGCTACACCTTC
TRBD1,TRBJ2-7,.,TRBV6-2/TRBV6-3,CASSQQGVRGEQYF,TGTGCCAGCAGTCAACAGGGGGTTCGGGGAGAGCAGTACTTC
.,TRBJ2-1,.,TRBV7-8,CASSFRLGSSYNEQFF,TGTGCCAGCAGCTTCCGCCTAGGGAGCTCCTACAATGAGCAGTTCTTC
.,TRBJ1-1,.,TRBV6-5,CATQGGEVDTEAFF,TGTGCCACACAAGGTGGCGAGGTGGACACTGAAGCTTTCTTT
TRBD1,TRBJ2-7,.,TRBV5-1,CASSPGDRGWFSYEQYF,TGCGCCAGCAGCCCGGGAGACAGGGGCTGGTTCTCCTACGAGCAGTACTTC
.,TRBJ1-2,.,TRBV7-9,CASSLGRHQGYGYTF,TGTGCCAGCAGCTTAGGGAGGCACCAAGGATATGGCTACACCTTC
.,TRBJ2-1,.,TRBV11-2,CASSPRLEDEQFF,TGTGCCAGCAGCCCGAGACTAGAGGATGAGCAGTTCTTC
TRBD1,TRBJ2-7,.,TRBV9,CASSPRTGTYEQYF,TGTGCCAGCAGCCCCCGGACAGGGACCTACGAGCAGTACTTC
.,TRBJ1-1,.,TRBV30,CAWTGFVEAFF,TGTGCCTGGACAGGGTTCGTTGAAGCTTTCTTT
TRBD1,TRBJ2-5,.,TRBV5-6,CASSPRTGLYQETQYF,TGTGCCAGCAGCCCGAGGACAGGGCTGTACCAAGAGACCCAGTACTTC
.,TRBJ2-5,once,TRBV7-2,CASSLGLAETQYF,TGTGCCAGCAGCTTAGGGCTAGCGGAGACCCAGTACTTC